The source of this T cell receptor beta chain is a study of T cells in Graves' hyperthyroidism and ophthalmopathy. Worth noting for this clonotype: Antigen unknown.

Amplified regions were TCR beta CDR3 sequences from RNA transcripts. A set of HTBI primers served as the primers for a first-round RT-PCR of the TCR CDR3. TCRdb independently ran MiXCR on the multiplex PCR reads; one entry per CDR3 protein. There are approximately 480,000 distinct CDR3 sequences in the sample; around 21% occur only once, and more than 20% lies in the top ten. The V and J ends lost 5 bases and 4 bases, in that order; junction bases with no gene match: 12. From germline, CDR1 is DFQATT and CDR2 SNEGSKA (reference sequence). CDR3 length equals 15 residues. Regarding the study as a whole: Blood also carried most thyroid clonotypes expanded above 0.001.

Hyperthyroidism, newly diagnosed and lasting under 2 months, affected patients aged 18 to 65. On the basis of clinical symptoms, serum thyroxine and TRAb, thyroid ultrasound and orbital computed tomography, diagnoses were made. Specimen: blood. The chain carries TRBV20-1 and TRBJ2-7, with 9 positions matching TRBD2. The clonotype was recovered from a man between 18 and 35 years old with Graves' hyperthyroidism. In DNA form, the CDR3 reads TGCAGTGCTGATAACGGGGCGGGAGGGTCATACGAGCAGTACTTC. As protein: CSADNGAGGSYEQYF.